This record covers a single TCR beta chain. Its target is unknown. The source of the sample is a study of T cells and Merkel cell carcinoma outcomes. CDR1 is LGHNT, CDR2 FRNRAP, per germline. With 6 bases removed from V and 3 bases from J, the gap between germline ends came to 9 bases. The length of the CDR3 is 14 residues. TCRdb keeps only in-frame clones here, not all; method: immunoSEQ multiplex PCR. Of approximately 6,500 clones in the sample, around 77% were seen once. Study findings and constraints: In Merkel cell carcinoma, repertoire and T-cell density reportedly predicted outcomes.

The specimen was tumor tissue from Merkel cell carcinoma. The chain employs TRBV12-5 and TRBJ2-6; D is unclear. The receptor was isolated from a human donor with Merkel cell carcinoma. As DNA, the CDR3 is TGTGCTAGTGGCCTCCCCTATGGGGCCAACGTCCTGACTTTC. Encoded protein: CASGLPYGANVLTF. The full variable domain, rest sourced from reference TRBV12-5 and TRBJ2-6, is DARVTQTPRHKVTEMGQEVTMRCQPILGHNTVFWYRQTMMQGLELLAYFRNRAPLDDSGMPKDRFSAEMPDATLATLKIQPSEPRDSAVYFCASGLPYGANVLTFGAGSRLTVL.